The rows below give T cell receptor beta chains drawn from one sample of a study of T cell responses to AZD1222 COVID-19 vaccine. TCRdb's copy holds only in-frame clones and misses some; the assay was immunoSEQ multiplex PCR. The table includes about 150,000 clones, around 90% detected once. The sequencing used peripheral blood, collected on day 0 of AZD1222 vaccination. Receptors originate from an adult in good health. Both conserved end residues are trimmed from each CDR3. Clone size is shown for a subset of rows, as once, few, many or a class of expanded clone.

TRBJ2-5 | TRBV28 | . | ASRIAGVETQY
TRBJ1-4 | TRBV29-1 | few | SVLTASTNEKLF
TRBJ1-5 | TRBV23-1 | once | ASSKGRPPCNQPQH
TRBJ2-1 | TRBV7-9 | . | ASRLSGGQYNEQF
TRBJ2-7 | TRBV4-1 | . | ASSLTFGADEQY
TRBJ1-1 | TRBV19 | . | ASSRGVHTEAF
TRBJ1-6 | TRBV20-1 | . | SASTGSGLPLH
TRBJ1-2 | TRBV11-3 | . | ASSFRSMCLYGYT
TRBJ2-5 | TRBV11-2 | . | ASSPFEGGIEETQY
TRBJ2-5 | TRBV6-6 | . | ASSYRVRDETQY
TRBJ2-1 | TRBV4-1 | few | ASSQAGYNFDEQF
TRBJ1-4 | TRBV5-4 | . | ASSIDPTTNEKLF
TRBJ2-7 | TRBV28 | . | ASSLPGYEQY
TRBJ2-1 | TRBV7-9 | once | ASSPGLNEQF
TRBJ2-1 | TRBV5-1 | . | ASSLASPSSYNEQF
TRBJ2-5 | TRBV9 | . | ASSVDPIHPGSQY
TRBJ1-1 | TRBV5-5 | . | ASSGAGAGGTEAF
TRBJ1-5 | TRBV12-3/TRBV12-4 | . | ASSLPDTQPQH
TRBJ2-1 | TRBV7-3 | . | ASSLSGGNNEQF
TRBJ2-1 | TRBV7-9 | . | AGAIAGQGLAQEQF
TRBJ1-1 | TRBV12-3/TRBV12-4 | . | ASSYPGRPEAF
TRBJ1-1 | TRBV3-1/TRBV3-2 | . | ASSQDNRQIMNTEAF
TRBJ1-5 | TRBV10-3 | . | AISEDKGAGQPQH
TRBJ1-1 | TRBV3-1/TRBV3-2 | . | ASSPRDRQNTEAF
TRBJ1-1 | TRBV6-5 | . | ASKDLTEAF
TRBJ1-2 | TRBV25-1 | . | ASSDSGTSGYT
TRBJ1-1 | TRBV7-9 | . | ASSIKWGIPEAF
TRBJ1-5 | TRBV6-4 | . | ASARDRNQPQH
TRBJ2-7 | TRBV3-1/TRBV3-2 | . | ASSQGTDHSYEQY
TRBJ2-2 | TRBV5-5 | . | ASSLAGYNTGELF
TRBJ2-2 | TRBV14 | . | ASSQRAMAGELF
TRBJ2-7 | TRBV6-2/TRBV6-3 | . | ASSRSGGTYEQY